The next 21 T cell receptor beta chains were all read from a single sample in a study of CD8+ T cells in alopecia areata. cDNA reverse transcribed from extracted RNA served as the sequencing template. Data came from immunoSEQ multiplex PCR; TCRdb stores just in-frame clones and leaves some out. The table includes around 6,900 clones, 55% to 70% detected once. As to treatment: oral pan-JAK inhibitor, 5-10 mg twice daily. Lesional scalp punch biopsies and peripheral blood came from alopecia areata patients. Material: skin, obtained at week 4, from a patient treated with tofacitinib. The source of these receptors is a human donor with alopecia areata.

DNA of the CDR3: TGTGCCAGCAGTCTAAGGAGGAACCTTAATGAAAAACTGTTTTTT. Residues: CASSLRRNLNEKLFF. The chain employs TRBV6-1 and TRBJ1-4; D is uncertain. This CDR3 is 15 amino acids long. Trimming removed 5 bases from V and 4 bases from J, with 14 bases in between. CDR1 and CDR2 from the germline V gene are MNHNS and SASEGT.

The genes are TRBV7-3 and TRBJ2-1, with TRBD2 matching 15 bases. V lost 4 bases and J lost 7; bases outside the gene matches: 2. Germline-derived CDR1 and CDR2 are SGHTA and FQGTGA. CDR3 size: 15 residues. This chain's CDR3 is CASSWTSGGANEQFF. CDR3 DNA sequence: TGTGCCAGCAGCTGGACTAGCGGGGGGGCGAATGAGCAGTTCTTC.

The chain carries TRBV7-3 and TRBJ2-1, with TRBD1 matching over 8 bases. V was pared by 4 bases and J by 9 bases, with 2 bases of the junction left unmatched. Germline CDR1 and CDR2: SGHTA and FQGTGA. The CDR3 contains 12 residues. CDR3 protein: CASSSDRGEQFF. The CDR3 nucleotides read TGTGCCAGCAGCTCTGACAGGGGTGAGCAGTTCTTC.

V gene TRBV19 combines with J gene TRBJ2-1; D perhaps matches TRBD1 (5 bases). The V end lost 7 bases, the J end lost 0 bases, and 13 bases lay between the germline ends. This CDR3 comprises 15 residues. Germline-derived CDR1 and CDR2 are LNHDA and SQIVND (reference sequence). CDR3 amino acids: CASNRGLNSYNEQFF. CDR3 DNA: TGTGCCAGTAATAGGGGCCTCAACTCCTACAATGAGCAGTTCTTC. Combining the CDR3 with reference TRBV19 and TRBJ2-1 gives the whole variable domain DGGITQSPKYLFRKEGQNVTLSCEQNLNHDAMYWYRQDPGQGLRLIYYSQIVNDFQKGDIAEGYSVSREKKESFPLTVTSAQKNPTAFYLCASNRGLNSYNEQFFGPGTRLTVL.

The chain carries TRBV19 and TRBJ2-1; TRBD2 matches 9 bases. Per the germline V gene, CDR1 is LNHDA and CDR2 is SQIVND (reference sequence). This CDR3 is 14 amino acids long. DNA of the CDR3: TGTGCTTCGTCGGGTAGCGGGAGTTTCTATGAGCAGTTCTTC. Translation gives CASSGSGSFYEQFF.

The rearrangement links TRBV11-2 to TRBJ2-1, with a tentative D call TRBD2 (5 bases). This CDR3 is built from 14 residues. Germline CDR1 SGHAT, CDR2 FQNNGV. V lost 2 bases to trimming and J lost 9 bases, with 14 bases between them. CDR3 region: CASSLLSVSGEQFF. The CDR3 nucleotides are TGTGCCAGCAGCTTACTTAGCGTCTCAGGTGAGCAGTTCTTC. The full variable domain, completed using reference TRBV11-2 and TRBJ2-1, is EAGVAQSPRYKIIEKRQSVAFWCNPISGHATLYWYQQILGQGPKLLIQFQNNGVVDDSQLPKDRFSAERLKGVDSTLKIQPAKLEDSAVYLCASSLLSVSGEQFFGPGTRLTVL.

V and J are TRBV7-3 and TRBJ2-1, with 9 bases that match TRBD1. V lost 3 bases and J lost 5; bases outside the gene matches: 2. The germline gives CDR1 SGHTA, CDR2 FQGTGA. The CDR3 covers 14 residues. The DNA for the CDR3 is TGTGCCAGCAGCTTGGGACAGGGACACAATGAGCAGTTCTTC. Residues: CASSLGQGHNEQFF.

CDR3 in amino acids: CASSEGWGSGYTF. For the CDR3, the DNA is TGTGCCAGCAGTGAAGGGTGGGGCTCTGGCTACACCTTC. The J gene is TRBJ1-2, the V gene TRBV6-1; D is perhaps TRBD1 (5 bases). Germline CDR1 is MNHNS and CDR2 is SASEGT. With 1 base removed from V and 7 bases from J, the gap between germline ends came to 10 bases. The CDR3 contains 13 residues.

The genes are TRBV5-5 and TRBJ1-5; the D is unclear. Trimming stripped 0 bases from V and 1 base from J, with 8 bases between. The CDR3 spans 15 residues. Per the germline V gene, CDR1 is SGHKS and CDR2 is YYEKEE (reference sequence). CDR3 loop: CASSLGTDSNQPQHF. The CDR3, as DNA: TGTGCCAGCAGCTTGGGAACCGACAGCAATCAGCCCCAGCATTTT.

The chain combines TRBV18 with TRBJ1-1, with 9 bases aligning to TRBD1. The CDR3 runs 15 residues. The germline V gene encodes CDR1 KGHSH and CDR2 LQKENI. The ends lost 2 bases at V and 6 bases at J; junction bases unmatched: 7. CDR3 in amino acids: CASSPKGTGTPEAFF. CDR3 DNA: TGTGCCAGCTCACCAAAGGGGACAGGGACGCCTGAAGCTTTCTTT. The whole variable domain, remainder taken from reference TRBV18 and TRBJ1-1, is NAGVMQNPRHLVRRRGQEARLRCSPMKGHSHVYWYRQLPEEGLKFMVYLQKENIIDESGMPKERFSAEFPKEGPSILRIQQVVRGDSAAYFCASSPKGTGTPEAFFGQGTRLTVV.

This chain links TRBV4-1 with TRBJ2-7; D unresolved. Germline V CDR1 and CDR2: MGHRA, YSYEKL. Trimming took off 0 bases at V and 0 bases at J, with 15 bases between the two ends. The CDR3 consists of 17 residues. CDR3 nucleotides: TGCGCCAGCAGCCAAGATCTGCACCCCAACCCCTCCTACGAGCAGTACTTC. Protein: CASSQDLHPNPSYEQYF.

The chain links TRBV18 to TRBJ1-2; TRBD1 matches 8 bases. Germline lookup yields CDR1 KGHSH and CDR2 LQKENI. The trim removed 5 bases at V and 4 bases at J, leaving 9 bases unmatched. The CDR3 is made up of 15 amino acids. The CDR3 reads CASSSGQGATYGYTF. The CDR3 nucleotides read TGTGCCAGCTCATCAGGACAGGGTGCGACCTATGGCTACACCTTC. The full variable domain, completed using reference TRBV18 and TRBJ1-2, is NAGVMQNPRHLVRRRGQEARLRCSPMKGHSHVYWYRQLPEEGLKFMVYLQKENIIDESGMPKERFSAEFPKEGPSILRIQQVVRGDSAAYFCASSSGQGATYGYTFGSGTRLTVV.

This clone was observed a few times. The chain combines TRBV5-6 with TRBJ1-1; 8 bases align to TRBD1. The ends lost 4 bases at V and 8 bases at J; junction bases unmatched: 10. CDR1 SGHDT and CDR2 YYEEEE come from the germline V gene. CDR3 length: 14 amino acids. The CDR3 DNA is TGTGCCAGCAGCCCCGTGGACAGGGAAGGAGAAGCTTTCTTT. It is translated as CASSPVDREGEAFF.

The chain couples TRBV2 to TRBJ2-3; 9 nucleotides match TRBD2. V gave up 7 bases and J gave up 4 bases; unmatched junction bases: 9. The CDR3 extends over 15 amino acids. The V gene's germline CDR1 is SNHLY and CDR2 FYNNEI. The CDR3 reads CASTRPSGKSDTQYF. DNA of the CDR3: TGTGCCAGCACCCGGCCTAGCGGGAAGTCAGATACGCAGTATTTT.

The genes are TRBV6-1 and TRBJ2-3; TRBD2 matches 15 bases. Germline V gene lookup returns CDR1 MNHNS and CDR2 SASEGT. The CDR3 is made up of 15 amino acids. V lost 8 bases, J lost 4 bases, and 4 bases stayed unmatched. CDR3 amino acids: CASLGLAGGPDTQYF. Written as DNA, the CDR3 is TGTGCCAGCCTAGGACTAGCGGGGGGGCCAGATACGCAGTATTTT.

There are a few counts of this clone. The CDR3: CASMGRAGEAFF. The CDR3, as DNA: TGTGCCAGTATGGGTAGAGCGGGAGAAGCTTTCTTT. This chain links TRBV19 with TRBJ1-1, with D hard to call. With 7 bases removed from V and 8 bases from J, the gap between germline ends came to 14 bases. This CDR3 is 12 amino acids long. Germline-derived CDR1 and CDR2 are LNHDA and SQIVND (reference sequence).

The rearrangement links TRBV4-1 to TRBJ1-6; D not certain. Trimming removed 0 bases from V and 4 bases from J, with 13 bases in between. CDR1 is MGHRA and CDR2 is YSYEKL in the germline V gene. This CDR3 has 17 amino acids. The CDR3 reads CASSQEVRPSYNSPLHF. For the CDR3, the DNA is TGCGCCAGCAGCCAAGAGGTCCGACCCTCATATAATTCACCCCTCCACTTT.

The V call is TRBV7-3, the J call TRBJ2-2; D gene uncertain. Per the germline V gene, CDR1 is SGHTA and CDR2 is FQGTGA. V was clipped by 4 bases and J by 7 bases, with 10 bases between them. The CDR3 is 13 amino acids. The CDR3 DNA reads as TGTGCCAGCAGCTCTCAGAGCTACGGGGAGCTGTTTTTT. Translating it yields CASSSQSYGELFF.

Only a few counts were recorded for this clone. The chain uses TRBV27 and TRBJ2-7, with TRBD2 identical over 9 bases. Trimming took 3 bases from V and 0 from J; bases not matched to a gene: 3. This CDR3 contains 15 residues. Per the germline V gene, CDR1 is MNHEY and CDR2 is SMNVEV (reference sequence). The CDR3 region is CASSFLAGVSYEQYF. CDR3 DNA sequence: TGTGCCAGCAGTTTTTTAGCGGGAGTCTCCTACGAGCAGTACTTC.

The rearrangement joins TRBV4-1 to TRBJ2-7; 9 bases align to TRBD1. The CDR3 has 16 amino acids. Germline loops: CDR1 MGHRA, CDR2 YSYEKL. With V trimmed by 4 bases and J by 5 bases, 12 bases remained unmatched. CDR3 DNA sequence: TGCGCCAGCAGCCCCACCCAAGTACAGGGGGCGAACGAGCAGTACTTC. Translation gives CASSPTQVQGANEQYF.

This chain uses TRBV6-1 with TRBJ2-1; D is perhaps TRBD1 or TRBD2 (7 bases each). CDR3 length: 18 residues. Germline assignment: CDR1 MNHNS and CDR2 SASEGT. V shed 2 bases and J shed 4 bases, with 21 bases lying between them. The CDR3 coding sequence is TGTGCCAGCAGTGAATTAGGGGGCGGGAGTACAATGTACAATGAGCAGTTCTTC. This codes for CASSELGGGSTMYNEQFF.